The clone carrying this T cell receptor (beta chain) was observed a single time. The data derive from a study of blood T cell repertoires in COVID-19. Study summary: Sites across the United States, Italy and Spain contributed samples from acute and convalescent COVID-19. From T cells, B-cell-depleted T cells, or PBMCs came the material, which was cDNA or gDNA.

The CDR3 runs to 13 residues. The ends were cut back, 5 bases at V and 5 bases at J, with 13 bases in the middle. Authors' analysis steps: The assay estimated nucleated cells by amplifying reference gene primers. Method: immunoSEQ multiplex PCR; TCRdb's copy keeps in-frame clones and lacks some. For V, J and clone size, that table is used; D and trimming come from the DNA. In the table there are approximately 240,000 clones, 65% to 85% of which are singletons. The rearrangement uses TRBV12-3 or TRBV12-4 and TRBJ2-7; D not certain. This sequence originates from a middle-aged woman with active or convalescent COVID-19. Specimen: peripheral blood. CDR3 amino acids: CASSPVFIHEQYF. CDR3 coding DNA: TGTGCCAGCAGTCCGGTGTTCATCCACGAGCAGTACTTC.